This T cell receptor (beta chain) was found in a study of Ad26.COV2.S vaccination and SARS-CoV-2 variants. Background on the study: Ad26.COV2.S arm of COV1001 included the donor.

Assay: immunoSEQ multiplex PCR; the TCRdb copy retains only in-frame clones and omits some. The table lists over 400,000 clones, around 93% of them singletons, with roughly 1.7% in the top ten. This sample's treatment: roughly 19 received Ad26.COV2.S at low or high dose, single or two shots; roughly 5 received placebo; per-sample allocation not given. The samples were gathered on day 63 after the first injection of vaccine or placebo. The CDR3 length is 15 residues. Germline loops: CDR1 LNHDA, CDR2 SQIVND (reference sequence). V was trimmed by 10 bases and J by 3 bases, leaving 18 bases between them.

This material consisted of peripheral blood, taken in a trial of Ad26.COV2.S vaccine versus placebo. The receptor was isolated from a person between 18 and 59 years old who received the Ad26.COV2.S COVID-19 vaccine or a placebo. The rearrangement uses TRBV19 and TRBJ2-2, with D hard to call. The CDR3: CATWAGGTYTGELFF. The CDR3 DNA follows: TGTGCCACATGGGCAGGCGGAACCTACACCGGGGAGCTGTTTTTT. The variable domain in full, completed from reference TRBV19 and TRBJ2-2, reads DGGITQSPKYLFRKEGQNVTLSCEQNLNHDAMYWYRQDPGQGLRLIYYSQIVNDFQKGDIAEGYSVSREKKESFPLTVTSAQKNPTAFYLCATWAGGTYTGELFFGEGSRLTVL.